The rows below give T cell receptor beta chains drawn from one sample of a study of T cell changes during pregnancy in multiple sclerosis. TCRdb's table, derived via immunoSEQ multiplex PCR, lists solely in-frame clones and lacks some. The table includes about 59,000 clones, more than 80% detected once. Here the sequenced sample was peripheral blood, taken in the first trimester of pregnancy. These receptors were taken from a female donor in good health, enrolled as a control in a pregnancy study. Both conserved end residues are part of each CDR3. D genes are given only for firm matches. Clone size is stated in some rows and not others, as once, few, many or a class when expanded.

TRBJ1-2 | - | - | TRBV10-3 | TGTGCCATCGGGGCTCTTCAGGGGCTCCAAACCTATGGCTACACCTTC | CAIGALQGLQTYGYTF
TRBJ1-1 | - | - | TRBV6-1 | TGTGCCAGCAGTGAACTGCCGAGCACTGAAGCTTTCTTT | CASSELPSTEAFF
TRBJ2-1 | - | TRBD2 | TRBV30 | TGTGCCTGGAGTCGACTAACTAGCGGGGGAATGCAGTTCTTC | CAWSRLTSGGMQFF
TRBJ2-7 | - | - | TRBV14 | TGTGCCAGCAGCCGGAGGGGATCGTCCTACGAGCAGTACTTC | CASSRRGSSYEQYF
TRBJ1-2 | - | TRBD1 | TRBV9 | TGTGCCAGCAGCCTAGAGGGACAGGGAAGGTCCGGCTACACCTTC | CASSLEGQGRSGYTF
TRBJ2-7 | - | - | TRBV6-6 | TGTGCCAGCAACCCCGAACGGGGCTACGAGCAGTACTTC | CASNPERGYEQYF
TRBJ2-1 | - | TRBD2 | TRBV27 | TGTGCCAGCAGTTTCCGACTAGCGGGGGGGCTGGACAATGAGCAGTTCTTC | CASSFRLAGGLDNEQFF
TRBJ1-2 | - | - | TRBV4-1 | TGCGCCAGCAGCCAAGGGGTCGGTAGCGGCTACACCTTC | CASSQGVGSGYTF
TRBJ1-2 | - | - | TRBV6-5 | TGTGCCAGCAGTTACACAGGAGGGAACTATGGCTACACCTTC | CASSYTGGNYGYTF
TRBJ2-7 | - | - | TRBV12-5 | TGTGCTAGTGGTTTGACTCTCTTGTACGAGCAGTACTTC | CASGLTLLYEQYF
TRBJ1-2 | - | - | TRBV4-3 | TGCGCCAGCAGCCAAGAAACAGGGCATGGCTACACCTTC | CASSQETGHGYTF
TRBJ1-4 | - | TRBD1 | TRBV19 | TGTGCCAGTAGTGGAGGCCTAGACAGGGCTGAAAAACTGTTTTTT | CASSGGLDRAEKLFF
TRBJ2-1 | - | TRBD2 | TRBV4-2 | TGTGCCAGCAGCATAGCCGGGACTAGCTTCAATGAGCAGTTCTTC | CASSIAGTSFNEQFF
TRBJ2-7 | - | - | TRBV18 | TGTGCCAGCTCACGACGGGAGAGCTCCTACGAGCAGTACTTC | CASSRRESSYEQYF
TRBJ2-7 | few | - | TRBV7-8 | TGTGCCAGCAGCTTACAGCCCCAGGTTTCCTACGAGCAGTACTTC | CASSLQPQVSYEQYF
TRBJ2-5 | - | - | TRBV21-1 | TGTGCCAGCAGCACACCGGACAGGAACCAAGAGACCCAGTACTTC | CASSTPDRNQETQYF
TRBJ1-3 | - | - | TRBV7-9 | TGTGCCAGCAGCTTACTGGAGGGGTTTGGAAACACCATATATTTT | CASSLLEGFGNTIYF
TRBJ2-3 | - | - | TRBV18 | TGTGCCAGCTCACCAGGGCAGGGGTCGAGTGATACGCAGTATTTT | CASSPGQGSSDTQYF
TRBJ2-5 | - | - | TRBV9 | TGTGCCAGCGGAGGGGAGACCCAGTACTTC | CASGGETQYF
TRBJ1-2 | - | TRBD1 | TRBV30 | TGTGCCTGGTCGGGACAGACTAACTATGGCTACACCTTC | CAWSGQTNYGYTF
TRBJ1-2 | - | TRBD1 | TRBV6-5 | TGTGCCAGCAGACGGACAGGGAACTATGGCTACACCTTC | CASRRTGNYGYTF
TRBJ2-5 | once | - | TRBV25-1 | TGTGCCAGCAGTCGGCGGGACCAAGAGACCCAGTACTTC | CASSRRDQETQYF
TRBJ2-4 | once | - | TRBV7-2 | TGTGCCAGCAGCTTAGGCGGGGCGGGGGCTGACATTCAGTACTTC | CASSLGGAGADIQYF
TRBJ1-3 | - | TRBD1 | TRBV30 | TGTGCCTGGGACAGGGACGGAAACACCATATATTTT | CAWDRDGNTIYF
TRBJ1-3 | - | TRBD1 | TRBV9 | TGTGCCAGCAGGAAGACAGGGATGGACACCATATATTTT | CASRKTGMDTIYF
TRBJ1-1 | - | - | TRBV19 | TGTGCCAGTAGTATAGCAGGGGTTGAAGCTTTCTTT | CASSIAGVEAFF
TRBJ1-2 | once | TRBD1 | TRBV7-6 | TGTGCCAGCAGCCAGGGACAGGGCGAAGGCTACACCTTC | CASSQGQGEGYTF
TRBJ2-7 | - | - | TRBV4-1 | TGCGCCAGCTCAGCAGAGACTTACGAGCAGTACTTC | CASSAETYEQYF
TRBJ2-1 | - | TRBD2 | TRBV7-8 | TGTGCCAGCAGCTACCAGCGGGGGGCGATGTACAATGAGCAGTTCTTC | CASSYQRGAMYNEQFF
TRBJ2-7 | - | TRBD2 | TRBV4-2 | TGTGCCAGCAGCCAAGGGGGGGGGTCGTACGAGCAGTACTTC | CASSQGGGSYEQYF
TRBJ2-7 | few | - | TRBV6-5 | TGTGCCAGCAGTTTTTCGAGTGAGAGCTCCTACGAGCAGTACTTC | CASSFSSESSYEQYF